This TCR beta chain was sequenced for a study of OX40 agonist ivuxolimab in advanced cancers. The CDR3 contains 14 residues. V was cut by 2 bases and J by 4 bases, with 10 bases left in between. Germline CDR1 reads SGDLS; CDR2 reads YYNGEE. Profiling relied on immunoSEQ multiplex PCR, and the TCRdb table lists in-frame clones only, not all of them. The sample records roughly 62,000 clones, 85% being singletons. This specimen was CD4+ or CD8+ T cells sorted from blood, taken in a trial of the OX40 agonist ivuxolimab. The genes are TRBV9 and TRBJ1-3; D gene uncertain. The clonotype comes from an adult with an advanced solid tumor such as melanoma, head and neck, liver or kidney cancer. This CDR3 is CASSVEGPGNTIYF. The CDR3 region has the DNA TGTGCCAGCAGCGTCGAAGGACCCGGAAACACCATATATTTT.